Described below is a single T cell receptor beta chain sequence and its context. This clone's antigen is unknown. No much larger clonotype is one base removed from it; base qualities were not supplied. The library was obtained by PCR. For sequencing, an Illumina HiSeq 2500 was employed. TCR libraries were prepared with molecular barcoding, using unique molecular identifiers to normalize TCRbeta repertoire quantification. TCRdb applied fastp at Q25 and MiXCR to the public reads, then kept only in-frame beta chains. Rows matching on CDR3 protein sequence are summarized as one entry with the most common DNA and genes. For this sample there are a few hundred thousand distinct CDR3 sequences; 15% to 20% appear just once. The ten top clones hold roughly 3.3% of the sample. This record comes from a study of T-cell reconstitution after alpha-beta-depleted transplantation in children (dated by TCRdb to the mid-2010s). Turning to the overall study: Using TCR repertoire profiling, the study followed T-cell immune reconstitution in a quantitative way in children after TCRalphabeta/CD19-depleted allogeneic hematopoietic cell transplantation.

The CDR3, cysteine through phenylalanine, is 15 amino acids long. Only CDR3 DNA is held: 45 bases, read in frame from base 1. The CDR1 and CDR2 encoded by the germline V gene are MGHRA and YSYEKL. The junction shows trimming of 1 base on V and 2 bases on J, plus 12 bases between the germline ends. The receptor comes from a human donor who donated a stem cell graft to a child with acute lymphoblastic leukemia. The rearrangement joined TRBV4-1 to TRBJ2-7, and TRBD2 may be the D gene, going by 6 matching bases. This specimen consisted of PBMCs from the stem cell graft donor, obtained from the stem cell graft. The CDR3 in this case is CASSQVLATTYEQYF. In nucleotide form, the sequence is TGCGCCAGCAGCCAAGTACTAGCAACTACCTACGAGCAGTACTTC.